A selection of T cell receptor beta chains follows, all from one sample in a study of radiation and T cells in renal cell carcinoma. Using immunoSEQ multiplex PCR, the repertoire was profiled, and TCRdb retains in-frame clones only, with some absent. Of about 15,000 clones in the sample, under 70% are singletons; the top ten hold around 29%. Sequenced material: tumor tissue, taken from a patient whose treatment included radiotherapy and nephrectomy. The receptor source for this set is a woman aged 65 to 85 with renal cell carcinoma. CDR3s include the opening cysteine and the closing phenylalanine or tryptophan. The order of the fields is clone size, J gene, D gene, V gene, CDR3 protein, CDR3 DNA. D genes are given only for firm matches. The size of a clone is reported for some rows only, either as once, few or many, or as a class for expanded clones.

. | TRBJ1-2 | TRBD1 | TRBV27 | CASSWTGGREDYGYTF | TGTGCCAGCAGCTGGACAGGGGGCCGCGAGGACTATGGCTACACCTTC
. | TRBJ1-1 | TRBD1 | TRBV5-4 | CASSRGQVETEAFF | TGTGCCAGCAGCCGCGGACAGGTAGAAACTGAAGCTTTCTTT
few | TRBJ1-2 | TRBD1 | TRBV7-9 | CASSHGQGEYGYTF | TGTGCCAGCAGCCACGGACAGGGAGAATATGGCTACACCTTC
. | TRBJ2-1 | TRBD2 | TRBV9 | CASSATLGTSGIRNEQFF | TGTGCCAGCAGCGCTACCCTCGGGACTAGCGGGATTCGGAATGAGCAGTTCTTC
. | TRBJ1-1 | TRBD1 | TRBV7-9 | CASSHRRGRNTEAFF | TGTGCCAGCAGCCATAGGAGGGGGCGGAACACTGAAGCTTTCTTT
. | TRBJ2-2 | TRBD1 | TRBV5-1 | CASSIRDRNTGELFF | TGCGCCAGCAGCATTCGGGACAGGAACACCGGGGAGCTGTTTTTT
. | TRBJ2-5 | TRBD2 | TRBV6-6 | CASSYFAGGRETQYF | TGTGCCAGCAGTTACTTTGCGGGAGGGAGGGAGACCCAGTACTTC
few | TRBJ2-5 | . | TRBV6-4 | CASIPPGQETQYF | TGTGCCAGCATTCCCCCAGGCCAAGAGACCCAGTACTTC
. | TRBJ2-5 | TRBD2 | TRBV5-4 | CASSFPSGRDQETQYF | TGTGCCAGCAGCTTCCCTAGCGGGAGGGATCAAGAGACCCAGTACTTC
. | TRBJ2-1 | . | TRBV5-4 | CASSSSGTQYNEQFF | TGTGCCAGCAGCTCATCCGGGACACAATACAATGAGCAGTTCTTC
. | TRBJ1-2 | TRBD1 | TRBV7-9 | CASSGGQGAWGGYTF | TGTGCCAGCAGCGGTGGACAGGGGGCTTGGGGAGGCTACACCTTC
. | TRBJ2-3 | TRBD2 | TRBV6-6 | CASSWGLPSRYAVF | TGTGCCAGCAGTTGGGGACTACCTTCCAGATACGCAGTATTT
. | TRBJ1-1 | . | TRBV5-1 | CASSLVGMNTEAFF | TGCGCCAGCAGCTTGGTAGGGATGAACACTGAAGCTTTCTTT
few | TRBJ2-7 | . | TRBV6-5 | CASSSGTNLPLEQYF | TGTGCCAGCAGTAGCGGAACGAACCTGCCCCTCGAGCAGTACTTC
medium-sized | TRBJ2-1 | TRBD2 | TRBV11-3 | CASSLGLAGEVEQFF | TGTGCCAGCAGCTTAGGGCTAGCGGGGGAAGTTGAGCAGTTCTTC